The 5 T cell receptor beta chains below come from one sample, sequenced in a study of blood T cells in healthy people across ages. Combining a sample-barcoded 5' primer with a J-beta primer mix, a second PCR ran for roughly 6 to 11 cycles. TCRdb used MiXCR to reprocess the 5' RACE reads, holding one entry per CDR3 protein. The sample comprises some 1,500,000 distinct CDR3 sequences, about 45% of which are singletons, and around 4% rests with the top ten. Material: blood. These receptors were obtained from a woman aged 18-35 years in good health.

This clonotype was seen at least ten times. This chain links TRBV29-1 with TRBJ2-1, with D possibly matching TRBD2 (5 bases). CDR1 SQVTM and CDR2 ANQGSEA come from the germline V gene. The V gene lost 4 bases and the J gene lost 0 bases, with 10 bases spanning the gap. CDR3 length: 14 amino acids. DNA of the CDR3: TGCAGCGTTGGAAGGAGGCTCTCCTACAATGAGCAGTTCTTC. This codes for CSVGRRLSYNEQFF.

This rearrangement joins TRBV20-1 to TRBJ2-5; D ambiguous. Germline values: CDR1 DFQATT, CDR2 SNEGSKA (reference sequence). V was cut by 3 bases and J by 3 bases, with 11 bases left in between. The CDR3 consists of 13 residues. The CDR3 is CSARGSTEETQYF. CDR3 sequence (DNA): TGCAGTGCTAGGGGGTCTACTGAAGAGACCCAGTACTTC.

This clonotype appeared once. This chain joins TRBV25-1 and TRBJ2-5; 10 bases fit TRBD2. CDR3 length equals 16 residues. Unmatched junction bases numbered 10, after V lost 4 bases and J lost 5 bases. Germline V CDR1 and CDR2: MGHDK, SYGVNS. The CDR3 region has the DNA TGTGCCAGCAGTGCAGGGGCTAGCGGGAGTTGGGAGACCCAGTACTTC. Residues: CASSAGASGSWETQYF.

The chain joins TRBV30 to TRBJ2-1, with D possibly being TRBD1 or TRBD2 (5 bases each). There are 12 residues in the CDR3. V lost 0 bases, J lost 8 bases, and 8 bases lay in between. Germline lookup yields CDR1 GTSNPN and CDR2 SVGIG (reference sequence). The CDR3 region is CAWSVLGDEQFF. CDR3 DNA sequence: TGTGCCTGGAGTGTACTAGGGGATGAGCAGTTCTTC. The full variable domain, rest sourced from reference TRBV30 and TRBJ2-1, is SQTIHQWPATLVQPVGSPLSLECTVEGTSNPNLYWYRQAAGRGLQLLFYSVGIGQISSEVPQNLSASRPQDRQFILSSKKLLLSDSGFYLCAWSVLGDEQFFGPGTRLTVL.

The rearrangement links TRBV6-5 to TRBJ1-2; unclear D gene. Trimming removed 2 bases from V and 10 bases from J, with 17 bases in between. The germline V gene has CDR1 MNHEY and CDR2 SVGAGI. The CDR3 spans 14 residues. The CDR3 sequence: CASSYGGVSDFYTF. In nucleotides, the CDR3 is TGTGCCAGCAGTTACGGAGGAGTTTCTGACTTCTACACCTTC.